A single sample is the source of the 17 T cell receptor beta chains below, sequenced in a study of cytomegalovirus exposure and HLA in healthy donors. PCR amplification relied on 60 Vbeta primers (plus 13 Jbeta primers). Clones were read by immunoSEQ multiplex PCR, and TCRdb kept only the in-frame ones, dropping some. The sample records some 42,000 clones, approximately 55% being singletons. What was sequenced was PBMCs. The receptors come from a human donor in good health.

The chain joins TRBV29-1 to TRBJ1-2, with 8 bases aligning to TRBD1. Losses at the gene ends were 3 bases for V and 7 bases for J; bases not matched to a gene: 4. Germline V gene data show CDR1 as SQVTM and CDR2 as ANQGSEA. The CDR3 extends over 12 amino acids. Written as DNA, the CDR3 is TGCAGCGTTGACTCAGGGGGCGGTGGCTACACCTTC. Translation: CSVDSGGGGYTF.

This clone appeared a single time. The chain combines TRBV5-1 with TRBJ2-1, with 10 bases that match TRBD2. The CDR3 loop spans 17 amino acids. V dropped 0 bases and J dropped 8; count of bases not matched to a gene: 11. Germline V gene sequence: CDR1 SGHRS, CDR2 YFSETQ. CDR3 nucleotide sequence: TGCGCCAGCAGCTTGGGGACTAGCGGTACTACAGGCCATGAGCAGTTCTTC. Translation: CASSLGTSGTTGHEQFF.

This chain links TRBV5-5 with TRBJ2-7; possibly TRBD2 for D (5 bases). Germline V gives CDR1 SGHKS, CDR2 YYEKEE (reference sequence). V lost 1 base and J 5 bases, leaving 10 bases between the germline ends. This CDR3 is built from 13 residues. CDR3: CASSLLASNEQYF. CDR3 sequence (DNA): TGTGCCAGCAGCTTGCTAGCTTCTAACGAGCAGTACTTC.

The V call is TRBV5-1, the J call TRBJ2-3; no clear D. Trimming took 0 bases from V and 3 from J, leaving 8 bases between them. Germline CDR1 reads SGHRS; CDR2 reads YFSETQ. The CDR3 spans 14 residues. CDR3 protein: CASSLGGRTDTQYF. In DNA, the CDR3 is TGCGCCAGCAGCTTGGGCGGAAGGACAGATACGCAGTATTTT.

This chain links TRBV7-2 with TRBJ2-2; 9 nucleotides match TRBD1. CDR1 is SGHTA, CDR2 FQGNSA, per germline. Unmatched junction bases numbered 6, after V lost 4 bases and J lost 0 bases. This CDR3 has 17 amino acids. CDR3 amino acids: CASSSPTGGANTGELFF. CDR3 DNA: TGTGCCAGCAGCTCCCCCACAGGGGGCGCGAACACCGGGGAGCTGTTTTTT.

The genes are TRBV10-3 and TRBJ2-7; weak D call: TRBD2 (6 bases). Trimming pared 3 bases from V and 3 bases from J, leaving 15 bases between. The CDR3 is made up of 15 amino acids. Germline V gives CDR1 ENHRY, CDR2 SYGVKD. The CDR3 bases are TGTGCCATCAGTGATAAGAGTCAGGGAGGCTACGAGCAGTACTTC. Translated: CAISDKSQGGYEQYF.

This clone has a handful of counts. V is TRBV9 and J is TRBJ1-2; the D gene is possibly TRBD1 (5 bases). CDR3 length equals 16 residues. CDR1 is SGDLS and CDR2 is YYNGEE in the germline V gene. Trimming removed 1 base from V and 8 bases from J, with 21 bases in between. CDR3 sequence reads: CASSVKLEGTPRGYTF. CDR3 coding DNA: TGTGCCAGCAGCGTAAAGTTGGAAGGGACTCCTCGGGGCTACACCTTC.

This clone was recorded a few times. Additional DNA sequences in this sample encode the identical CDR3. The CDR3 nucleotides read TGCGCCAGCAGCCAAGAAGTCAGGGTTAGCTCTGGAAACACCATATATTTT. It yields the protein CASSQEVRVSSGNTIYF. The chain combines TRBV4-3 with TRBJ1-3, with a weak D call TRBD1 (5 bases). Between the trimmed V and J ends, which lost 0 bases and 0 bases, there was a span of 12 bases. Germline V lookup: CDR1 LGHNA, CDR2 YSLEER. The CDR3 loop spans 17 amino acids.

About this clone: The sample carries other DNA sequences with the same CDR3. This chain uses TRBV9 with TRBJ1-5, with TRBD1 as a possible D gene (5 bases). CDR1 is SGDLS and CDR2 is YYNGEE in the germline V gene. There are 14 residues in the CDR3. V lost 2 bases and J 5 bases, leaving 11 bases between the germline ends. CDR3 sequence: CASSVADTYQPQHF. The DNA for the CDR3 is TGTGCCAGCAGCGTGGCGGACACTTATCAGCCCCAGCATTTT. Full variable domain (remainder filled in from reference TRBV9 and TRBJ1-5): DSGVTQTPKHLITATGQRVTLRCSPRSGDLSVYWYQQSLDQGLQFLIQYYNGEERAKGNILERFSAQQFPDLHSELNLSSLELGDSALYFCASSVADTYQPQHFGDGTRLSIL.

The V call is TRBV19, the J call TRBJ1-5; D is ambiguous. The CDR3 contains 14 residues. V dropped 3 bases and J dropped 3 bases, with 9 bases sitting between them. Germline values: CDR1 LNHDA, CDR2 SQIVND (reference sequence). The chain's CDR3 is CASSMEGSNQPQHF. The CDR3 nucleotides read TGTGCCAGTAGTATGGAGGGCTCCAATCAGCCCCAGCATTTT. The complete variable domain, with remaining parts taken from reference TRBV19 and TRBJ1-5, reads DGGITQSPKYLFRKEGQNVTLSCEQNLNHDAMYWYRQDPGQGLRLIYYSQIVNDFQKGDIAEGYSVSREKKESFPLTVTSAQKNPTAFYLCASSMEGSNQPQHFGDGTRLSIL.

V gene TRBV7-2 combines with J gene TRBJ2-7, with no clear D. Germline assignment: CDR1 SGHTA and CDR2 FQGNSA. The CDR3 loop spans 11 amino acids. V was clipped by 5 bases and J by 4 bases, with 6 bases between them. The CDR3 DNA reads TGTGCCAGCAGCCCCCAATACGAGCAGTACTTC. Translation gives CASSPQYEQYF. Full variable domain (rest looked up from reference TRBV7-2 and TRBJ2-7): GAGVSQSPSNKVTEKGKDVELRCDPISGHTALYWYRQSLGQGLEFLIYFQGNSAPDKSGLPSDRFSAERTGGSVSTLTIQRTQQEDSAVYLCASSPQYEQYFGPGTRLTVT.

This clone was detected once. The chain joins TRBV9 to TRBJ2-2, with 9 bases fitting TRBD2. V was pared by 0 bases and J by 1 base, with 13 bases of the junction left unmatched. Germline CDR1 SGDLS, CDR2 YYNGEE. This CDR3 has 20 amino acids. The CDR3 coding sequence is TGTGCCAGCAGCGTAGCCCCGGGACTAGCCTATAGTTGGAACACCGGGGAGCTGTTTTTT. Amino acid sequence: CASSVAPGLAYSWNTGELFF.

The rearrangement joins TRBV28 to TRBJ2-7; D may be TRBD1 (5 bases). The V gene lost 4 bases and the J gene lost 3 bases, with 16 bases spanning the gap. The CDR3 length is 15 residues. Per the germline V gene, CDR1 is MDHEN and CDR2 is SYDVKM. The CDR3 loop reads CASSSVSGQYYEQYF. The CDR3 DNA reads as TGTGCCAGCAGTTCTGTGTCAGGGCAGTACTACGAGCAGTACTTC.

The CDR3 sequence: CASSELAGVNEQFF. CDR3 DNA sequence: TGTGCCAGCAGTGAACTAGCGGGAGTCAATGAGCAGTTCTTC. J is TRBJ2-1 and V is TRBV6-4, with 11 bases aligning to TRBD2. Germline CDR1 is MRHNA and CDR2 is SNTAGT. CDR3 length equals 14 residues. V lost 3 bases to trimming and J lost 6 bases; unmatched junction nucleotides: 1.

The chain employs TRBV27 and TRBJ2-5; 11 bases are shared with TRBD1. CDR1 is MNHEY and CDR2 is SMNVEV in the germline V gene (reference sequence). With V trimmed by 3 bases and J by 4 bases, 16 bases remained unmatched. The CDR3 is made up of 19 amino acids. CDR3 in DNA: TGTGCCAGCAGTTTGGGGAACTGGGGGGGACAGGGGGGGCGAGAGACCCAGTACTTC. It specifies CASSLGNWGGQGGRETQYF.

V and J are TRBV4-2 and TRBJ2-7; 9 bases agree with TRBD2. J gave up 2 bases and V 4 bases, and 6 bases lay outside the gene matches. Germline CDR1 is LGHNA and CDR2 is YNFKEQ. The CDR3 has 15 residues. The CDR3 region is CASSLRTSETYEQYF. The CDR3 region has the DNA TGTGCCAGCAGCCTTCGGACTAGCGAGACCTACGAGCAGTACTTC.

V is TRBV5-4 and J is TRBJ1-1; 8 nucleotides align to TRBD1. Germline V gives CDR1 SGHNT, CDR2 YYREEE (reference sequence). V trimming: 2 bases; J trimming: 4 bases; junction bases outside the gene matches: 10. The CDR3 extends over 16 amino acids. This chain's CDR3 is CASSLDRGNGSTEAFF. CDR3 sequence (DNA): TGTGCCAGCAGCTTAGACAGGGGTAATGGAAGCACTGAAGCTTTCTTT.